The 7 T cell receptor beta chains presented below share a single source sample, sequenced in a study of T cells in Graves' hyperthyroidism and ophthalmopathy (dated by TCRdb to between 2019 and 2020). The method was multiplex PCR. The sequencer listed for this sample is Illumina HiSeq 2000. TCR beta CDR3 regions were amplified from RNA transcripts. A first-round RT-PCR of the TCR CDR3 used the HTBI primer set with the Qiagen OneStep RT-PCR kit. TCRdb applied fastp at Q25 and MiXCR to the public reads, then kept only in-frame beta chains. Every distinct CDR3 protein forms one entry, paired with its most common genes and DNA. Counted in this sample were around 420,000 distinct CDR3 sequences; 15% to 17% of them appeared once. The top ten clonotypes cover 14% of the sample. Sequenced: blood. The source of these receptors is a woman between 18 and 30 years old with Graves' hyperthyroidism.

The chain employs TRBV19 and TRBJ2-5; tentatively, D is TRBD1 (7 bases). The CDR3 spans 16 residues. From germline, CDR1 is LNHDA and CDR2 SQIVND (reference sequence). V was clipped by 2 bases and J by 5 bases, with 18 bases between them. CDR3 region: CASSISPGGGTETQYF. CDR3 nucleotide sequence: TGTGCCAGTAGTATATCCCCAGGAGGGGGCACGGAGACCCAGTACTTC.

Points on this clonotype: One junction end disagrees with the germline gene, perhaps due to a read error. As DNA, the CDR3 is TGTGCCAGCAGTTTGAACAGCGCTGACTCTGAAAACACCATATATTTT. Translation gives CASSLNSADSENTIYF. The chain combines TRBV12-3 or TRBV12-4 with TRBJ1-3; D gene uncertain. This CDR3 has 16 amino acids.

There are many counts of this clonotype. The DNA of the CDR3 is TGTGCCACCAGCGGGGGATATACTTTGGGCACTGAAGCTTTCTTT. Protein product: CATSGGYTLGTEAFF. This chain connects TRBV15 to TRBJ1-1, with a possible D match to TRBD1 (5 bases). V dropped 5 bases and J dropped 4 bases, with 17 bases sitting between them. CDR1 is LNHNV, CDR2 YYDKDF, per germline (reference sequence). The CDR3 is 15 amino acids.

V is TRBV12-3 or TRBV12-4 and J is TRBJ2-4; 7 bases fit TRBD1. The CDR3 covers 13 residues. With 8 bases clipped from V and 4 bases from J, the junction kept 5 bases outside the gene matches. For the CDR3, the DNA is TGTGCCAGCGGCCGGGACAGAAAAAACATTCAGTACTTC. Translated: CASGRDRKNIQYF.

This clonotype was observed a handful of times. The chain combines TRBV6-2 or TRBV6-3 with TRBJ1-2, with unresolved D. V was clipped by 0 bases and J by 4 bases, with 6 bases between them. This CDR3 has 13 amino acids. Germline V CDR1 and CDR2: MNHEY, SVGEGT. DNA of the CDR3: TGTGCCAGCAGTTACTCGACCTTCTATGGCTACACCTTC. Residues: CASSYSTFYGYTF.

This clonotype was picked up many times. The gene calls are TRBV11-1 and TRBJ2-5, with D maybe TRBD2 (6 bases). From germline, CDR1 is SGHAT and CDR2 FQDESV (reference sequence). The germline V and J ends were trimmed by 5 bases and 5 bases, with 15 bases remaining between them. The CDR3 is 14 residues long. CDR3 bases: TGTGCCAGCAGCACGGGACTTCCCCCGGAGACCCAGTACTTC. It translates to CASSTGLPPETQYF.

The CDR3 DNA sequence: TGTGCCAGTAGCGCGGCGGGGCGGGAGGAGTACGAGCAGTACTTC. Protein sequence: CASSAAGREEYEQYF. The V gene is TRBV19, the J gene TRBJ2-7; 8 positions match TRBD2. The trim removed 6 bases at V and 4 bases at J, leaving 11 bases unmatched. Per the germline V gene, CDR1 is LNHDA and CDR2 is SQIVND (reference sequence). This CDR3 has 15 amino acids.